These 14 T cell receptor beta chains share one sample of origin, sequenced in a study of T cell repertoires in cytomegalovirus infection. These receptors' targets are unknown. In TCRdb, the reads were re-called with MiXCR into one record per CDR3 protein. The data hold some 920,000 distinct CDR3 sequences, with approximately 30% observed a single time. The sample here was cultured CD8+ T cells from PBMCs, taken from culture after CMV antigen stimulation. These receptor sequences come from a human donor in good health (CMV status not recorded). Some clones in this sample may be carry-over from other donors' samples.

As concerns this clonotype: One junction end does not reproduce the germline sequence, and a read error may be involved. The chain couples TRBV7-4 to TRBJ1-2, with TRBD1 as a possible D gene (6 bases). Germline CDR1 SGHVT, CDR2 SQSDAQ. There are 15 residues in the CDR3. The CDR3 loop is CASSKPEGDNYGYAF. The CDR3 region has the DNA TGTGCCAGCAGCAAACCCGAGGGGGACAACTATGGCTACGCCTTC.

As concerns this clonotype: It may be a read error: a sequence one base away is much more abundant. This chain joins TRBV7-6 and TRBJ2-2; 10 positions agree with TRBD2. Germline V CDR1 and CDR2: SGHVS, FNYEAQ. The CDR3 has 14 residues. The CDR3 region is CVSSLAGGTGELFF. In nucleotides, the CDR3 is TGTGTCAGCAGCTTAGCGGGGGGAACCGGGGAGCTGTTTTTT. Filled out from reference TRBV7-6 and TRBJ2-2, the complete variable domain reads GAGVSQSPRYKVTKRGQDVALRCDPISGHVSLYWYRQALGQGPEFLTYFNYEAQQDKSGLPNDRFSAERPEGSISTLTIQRTEQRDSAMYRCVSSLAGGTGELFFGEGSRLTVL.

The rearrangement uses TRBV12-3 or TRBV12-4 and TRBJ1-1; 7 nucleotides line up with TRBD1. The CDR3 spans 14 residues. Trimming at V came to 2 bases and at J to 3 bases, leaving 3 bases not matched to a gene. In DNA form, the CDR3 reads TGTGCCAGCAGTTTATTCAGGGGGGACACTGAAGCTTTCTTT. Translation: CASSLFRGDTEAFF.

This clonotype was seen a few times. The CDR3 DNA reads TGTGCCAGCAGTCCCACCCTGCTCCTTAGTGAAGAGACCCAGTACTTC. It yields the protein CASSPTLLLSEETQYF. This chain links TRBV28 with TRBJ2-5; D is unresolved. With 5 bases removed from V and 3 bases from J, the gap between germline ends came to 19 bases. This CDR3 has 16 residues. CDR1 and CDR2 (germline): MDHEN, SYDVKM.

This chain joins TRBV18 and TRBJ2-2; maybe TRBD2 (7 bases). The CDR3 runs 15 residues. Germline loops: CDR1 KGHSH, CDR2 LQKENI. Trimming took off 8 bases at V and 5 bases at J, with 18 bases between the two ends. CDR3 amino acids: CASAPAGEGTGELFF. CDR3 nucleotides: TGTGCCAGCGCCCCAGCAGGGGAGGGGACCGGGGAGCTGTTTTTT. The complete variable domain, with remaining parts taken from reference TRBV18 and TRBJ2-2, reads NAGVMQNPRHLVRRRGQEARLRCSPMKGHSHVYWYRQLPEEGLKFMVYLQKENIIDESGMPKERFSAEFPKEGPSILRIQQVVRGDSAAYFCASAPAGEGTGELFFGEGSRLTVL.

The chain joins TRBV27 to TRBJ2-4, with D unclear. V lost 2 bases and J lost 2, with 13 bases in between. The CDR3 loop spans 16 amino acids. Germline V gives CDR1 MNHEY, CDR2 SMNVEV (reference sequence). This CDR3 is CASSLTGGSTKNIQYF. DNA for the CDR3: TGTGCCAGCAGTTTAACGGGTGGATCTACCAAAAACATTCAGTACTTC.

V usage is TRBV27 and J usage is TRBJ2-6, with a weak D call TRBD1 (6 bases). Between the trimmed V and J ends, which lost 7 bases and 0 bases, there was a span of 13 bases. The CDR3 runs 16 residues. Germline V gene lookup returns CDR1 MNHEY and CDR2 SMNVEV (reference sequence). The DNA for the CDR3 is TGTGCCAGCATGGACAGAACAAGCTCTGGGGCCAACGTCCTGACTTTC. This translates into CASMDRTSSGANVLTF.

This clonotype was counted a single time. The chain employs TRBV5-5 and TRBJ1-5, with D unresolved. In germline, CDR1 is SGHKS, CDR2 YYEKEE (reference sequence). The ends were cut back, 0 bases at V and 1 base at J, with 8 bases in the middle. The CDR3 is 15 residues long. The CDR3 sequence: CASSLAFGSNQPQHF. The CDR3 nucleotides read TGTGCCAGCAGCTTGGCTTTCGGGAGCAATCAGCCCCAGCATTTT.

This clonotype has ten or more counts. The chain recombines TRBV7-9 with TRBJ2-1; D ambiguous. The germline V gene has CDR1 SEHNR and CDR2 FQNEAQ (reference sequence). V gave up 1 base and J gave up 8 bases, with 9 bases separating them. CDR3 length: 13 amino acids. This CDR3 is CASSLDTAHEQFF. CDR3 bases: TGTGCCAGCAGCTTAGACACCGCCCATGAGCAGTTCTTC.

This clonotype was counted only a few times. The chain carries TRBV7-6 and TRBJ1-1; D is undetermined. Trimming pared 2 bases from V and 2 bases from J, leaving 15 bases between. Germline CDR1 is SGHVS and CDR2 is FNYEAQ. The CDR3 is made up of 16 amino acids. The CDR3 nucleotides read TGTGCCAGCAGCTTATACCCTGCGGCAACCAACACTGAAGCTTTCTTT. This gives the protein CASSLYPAATNTEAFF.

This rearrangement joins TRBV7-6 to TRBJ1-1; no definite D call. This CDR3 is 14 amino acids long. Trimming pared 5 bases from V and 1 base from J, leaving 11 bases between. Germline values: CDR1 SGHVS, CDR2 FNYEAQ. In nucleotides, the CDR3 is TGTGCCAGCAGCGCTTCGACGACGAACACTGAAGCTTTCTTT. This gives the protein CASSASTTNTEAFF.

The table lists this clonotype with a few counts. The CDR3 DNA is TGCGCCAGCAGCCAAGACCAGCGGAACACTGAAGCTTTCTTT. Translating gives CASSQDQRNTEAFF. The chain combines TRBV4-1 with TRBJ1-1, with no clear D. Germline CDR1 is MGHRA and CDR2 is YSYEKL. The germline V and J ends were trimmed by 0 bases and 1 base, with 6 bases remaining between them. The CDR3 loop spans 14 amino acids.

The CDR3: CASSLAKGSSYNEQFF. DNA of the CDR3: TGTGCCAGCAGCTTAGCGAAAGGGTCCTCCTACAATGAGCAGTTCTTC. The chain recombines TRBV7-8 with TRBJ2-1; D is undetermined. This CDR3 has 16 amino acids. V was shortened by 0 bases and J by 0 bases, with 9 bases between the two germline ends. CDR1 and CDR2 (germline): SGHVS, FQNEAQ.

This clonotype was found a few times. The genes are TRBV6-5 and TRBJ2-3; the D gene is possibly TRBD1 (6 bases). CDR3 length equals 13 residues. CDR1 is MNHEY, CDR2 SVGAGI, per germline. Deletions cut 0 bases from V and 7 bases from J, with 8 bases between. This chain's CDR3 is CASSYSRGNTQYF. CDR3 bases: TGTGCCAGCAGTTACTCGAGGGGGAATACGCAGTATTTT.